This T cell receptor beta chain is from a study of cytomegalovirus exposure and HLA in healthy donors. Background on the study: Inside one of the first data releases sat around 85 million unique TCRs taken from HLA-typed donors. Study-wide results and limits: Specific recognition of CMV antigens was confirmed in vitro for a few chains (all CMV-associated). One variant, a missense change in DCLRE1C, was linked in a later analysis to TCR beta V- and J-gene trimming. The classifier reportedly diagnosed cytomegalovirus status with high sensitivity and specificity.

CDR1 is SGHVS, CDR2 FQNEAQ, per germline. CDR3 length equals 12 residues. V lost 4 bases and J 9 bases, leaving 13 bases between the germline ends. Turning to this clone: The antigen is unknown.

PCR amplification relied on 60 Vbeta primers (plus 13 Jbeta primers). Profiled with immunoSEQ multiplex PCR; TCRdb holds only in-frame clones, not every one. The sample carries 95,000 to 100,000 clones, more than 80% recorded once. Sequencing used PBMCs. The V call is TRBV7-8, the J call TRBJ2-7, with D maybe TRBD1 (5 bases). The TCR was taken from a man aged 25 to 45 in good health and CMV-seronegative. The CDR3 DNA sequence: TGTGCCAGCAGCTCACCTAGGGGTGCGCAGTACTTC. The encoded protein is CASSSPRGAQYF.